In this sample, the clone carrying this T cell receptor beta chain turned up a few times. The V and J ends lost 3 bases and 12 bases, in that order; junction bases with no gene match: 7. Germline loops: CDR1 SGHTA, CDR2 FQGNSA. There are 14 residues in the CDR3. Sequencing used immunoSEQ multiplex PCR; TCRdb keeps in-frame clones, though not all of them. The top ten hold approximately 5.8% of the sample, which has 65,000 to 90,000 clones, approximately 86% seen once. This entry is derived from a study of blood T cell repertoires in COVID-19. Looking at the study overall: T cells, B-cell-depleted T cells, or PBMCs supplied cDNA or gDNA.

The receptor was isolated from an elderly man with COVID-19, enrolled during active disease. The rearrangement links TRBV7-2 to TRBJ1-4, with 10 positions matching TRBD1. The sequenced sample was peripheral blood. The chain's CDR3 is CASSLSAGTGELFF. In DNA form, the CDR3 reads TGTGCCAGCAGCTTGTCTGCCGGGACAGGGGAACTGTTTTTT.